Described below is a single T cell receptor beta chain sequence and its context. The antigen it binds to is not known. Per-base quality was not reported, and no clone a single base away is much larger than it. Relative to germline, V is missing 4 bases and J is missing 3 bases, with 3 bases of the junction outside any gene match. From the germline V gene (reference sequence), CDR1 is SGHNT and CDR2 is YYREEE. The CDR3 runs 13 amino acids, cysteine and phenylalanine included. The read is trimmed to its CDR3 DNA, 39 bases read in frame from base 1. This sample stems from a study of cytomegalovirus exposure and HLA in healthy donors (dated by TCRdb to about 2017). Regarding the research as a whole: A later analysis indicated that the roughly 130 validation repertoires were generated on the platform also employed for the approximately 670 repertoires of the first cohort. The aim of the study was to test whether cataloging public T cell receptors could identify signatures of past pathogen exposure. Besides the first cohort of roughly 700 subjects, a separate validation cohort made up of 95 to 150 different subjects was used. To predict cytomegalovirus infection status, the study brought together high-throughput TCR immunosequencing, statistical association of individual TCRs with disease status, and machine learning. Broad study findings and their caveats: A later analysis had no HLA typing for the validation cohort, so co-occurrence there was scored across all 130 or so repertoires. The classifier was reported to diagnose cytomegalovirus status with high specificity and sensitivity in both the original and validation cohorts. According to the authors, the approach could potentially be generalized to other disease states and immunological phenotypes. While some public TCRs were present in many individuals, most TCR sequences turned up only very rarely across donors. The study listed approximately 150 TCR beta chains as associated with cytomegalovirus. Three of the identified cytomegalovirus-associated TCR beta chains were confirmed in vitro to be specific for cytomegalovirus antigens. Subsequent analysis determined that TCRs grouped into clusters in the first cohort also showed a tendency toward co-occurrence across the roughly 110 validation repertoires, and approximately 94% of cluster scores exceeded 0.

Donors formed part of the validation cohort, which comprised 120 subjects and was distinct from the first cohort of under 850 subjects. Libraries were prepared through the immunoSEQ multiplex PCR assay. Under the source paper's analysis protocol: A statistical classification framework was developed to diagnose cytomegalovirus status using the catalog of TCR beta chain sequences. Here the immuneACCESS table is served through TCRdb, limited to in-frame sequences with V and J called. Missing clones are a known gap in these copies; in checked studies unresolved V genes cover under half, and the rest lacks a known reason. The V and J calls and clone size come from that table; D and trimming were worked out from the DNA. This sample holds 95,000 to 150,000 clones; around 95% were observed only once. The leading ten clones occupy less than 2% of the sample.

The source material was PBMCs. This sequence originates from a man between 18 and 29 years old in good health and CMV-seronegative. Recombination linked TRBV5-4 to TRBJ2-5, with 7 middle bases fitting TRBD1. The CDR3 is CASSQGQKETQYF. The nucleotide sequence is TGTGCCAGCAGCCAGGGACAGAAAGAGACCCAGTACTTC. With all but the CDR3 taken from the reference TRBV5-4 and TRBJ2-5 genes, the full variable domain is: ETGVTQSPTHLIKTRGQQVTLRCSSQSGHNTVSWYQQALGQGPQFIFQYYREEENGRGNFPPRFSGLQFPNYSSELNVNALELDDSALYLCASSQGQKETQYFGPGTRLLVL.